This T cell receptor beta chain was observed in a study of T cells in Graves' hyperthyroidism and ophthalmopathy. Authors of the study amplified TCR beta CDR3 regions from RNA transcripts. Using the HTBI primer set, a first-round RT-PCR was run on the TCR CDR3. MiXCR was run by TCRdb on the multiplex PCR reads, yielding one entry per CDR3 protein. Here the sample spans a few hundred thousand distinct CDR3 sequences, around 45% being singletons. Exclusion criteria comprised uncontrolled infection, other autoimmune disease, pregnancy or lactation. This clonotype has at least ten counts. The CDR3 contains 13 residues. V was cut by 8 bases and J by 6 bases, with 13 bases left in between.

The chain carries TRBV12-3 or TRBV12-4 and TRBJ2-2; tentatively, D is TRBD1 (5 bases). This receptor was taken from a woman between 18 and 30 years old with Graves' hyperthyroidism. Input material: peripheral blood or thyroid tissue (not recorded which). The CDR3 bases are TGTGCCAGCTCTTCAGGGTCACCCGGGGAGCTGTTTTTT. The encoded protein is CASSSGSPGELFF.